The 8 T cell receptor beta chains below were found in one sample sequenced in a study of graft-versus-host responses after intestinal transplantation. Profiled with immunoSEQ multiplex PCR; TCRdb holds only in-frame clones, not every one. The sample lists 95,000 to 130,000 clones, 90% occurring once. These receptors are not linked to any known antigen. The source was unstimulated CD4+ T cells sorted from spleen or lymph node cells, collected before intestinal transplant. All receptors derive from a human donor who received an intestinal transplant.

The chain has TRBV29-1 and TRBJ1-2; D possibly corresponds to TRBD1 (5 bases). Looked up from germline, CDR1 is SQVTM and CDR2 is ANQGSEA. CDR3 length: 11 amino acids. V was cut by 7 bases and J by 7 bases, with 13 bases left in between. CDR3 in DNA: TGCAGCGAGGGAGGGGTTGCTGGCTACACCTTC. It codes for CSEGGVAGYTF.

This chain connects TRBV5-5 to TRBJ1-5; D gene ambiguous. The CDR3 has 14 amino acids. V was trimmed by 2 bases and J by 2 bases, leaving 8 bases between them. Per germline, CDR1 SGHKS and CDR2 YYEKEE (reference sequence). For the CDR3, the DNA is TGTGCCAGCAGCTTTGCCGGGGGCAATCAGCCCCAGCATTTT. Protein: CASSFAGGNQPQHF.

This clone was observed a handful of times. V usage is TRBV7-6 and J usage is TRBJ1-6; D not certain. Trimming left V 1 base short and J 0 bases short, with 4 bases between. Germline CDR1 and CDR2: SGHVS and FNYEAQ. CDR3 size: 15 residues. CDR3 sequence: CASSLDSSYNSPLHF. The CDR3 region has the DNA TGTGCCAGCAGCTTAGACAGCTCCTATAATTCACCCCTCCACTTT.

The chain couples TRBV11-2 to TRBJ1-2, with 12 bases lining up with TRBD1. J was trimmed by 8 bases and V by 0 bases; bases with no gene match: 1. Germline CDR1 SGHAT, CDR2 FQNNGV. CDR3 size: 14 residues. CDR3 residues: CASSLDGTGGGYTF. Here the CDR3 DNA reads TGTGCCAGCAGCTTAGATGGGACAGGGGGCGGCTACACCTTC.

There are a few counts of this clone. The V call is TRBV4-2, the J call TRBJ2-7; TRBD2 matches 7 bases. The CDR3 contains 14 residues. Germline trimming cut 3 bases from V and 6 bases from J; bases unmatched to any gene: 8. Germline-derived CDR1 and CDR2 are LGHNA and YNFKEQ. The CDR3 DNA sequence: TGTGCCAGCAGCCAGACGGGGACTACTAGCGAGCAGTACTTC. It codes for CASSQTGTTSEQYF.

This clone was observed once. The chain employs TRBV10-3 and TRBJ1-6, with D perhaps matching TRBD1 (6 bases). The CDR3 is made up of 16 amino acids. V lost 2 bases to trimming and J lost 2 bases, with 10 bases between them. Germline loops: CDR1 ENHRY, CDR2 SYGVKD. The CDR3 nucleotides are TGTGCCATCAGTGAGGGGCAGGGGACCTATAATTCACCCCTCCACTTT. Its protein product is CAISEGQGTYNSPLHF.

The chain combines TRBV18 with TRBJ2-7, with 11 bases identical to TRBD1. The CDR3 length is 16 residues. Germline CDR1 KGHSH, CDR2 LQKENI. V lost 2 bases and J lost 4; bases outside the gene matches: 7. The CDR3 DNA sequence: TGTGCCAGCTCACCAAGTGTTGGGACAGGGGGATACGAGCAGTACTTC. Translation gives CASSPSVGTGGYEQYF.

This rearrangement joins TRBV7-2 to TRBJ1-2; D gene unclear. CDR3 length: 12 residues. V was clipped by 2 bases and J by 8 bases, with 9 bases between them. CDR1 and CDR2 (germline): SGHTA, FQGNSA. The DNA for the CDR3 is TGTGCCAGCAGCTTACCCGAGAGGGGCTACACCTTC. Protein: CASSLPERGYTF.